The clone carrying this T cell receptor (beta chain) occurred a few times. This sample is drawn from a study of identical twins. The authors used template switching to add a universal primer site and gave cDNA unique molecular identifiers. TCRdb independently ran MiXCR on the 5' RACE reads; one entry per CDR3 protein. The sample carries over 200,000 distinct CDR3 sequences, around 6.5% recorded once. The CDR3 extends over 19 amino acids. In germline, CDR1 is LGHNA, CDR2 YNFKEQ. The V end lost 3 bases, the J end lost 4 bases, and 25 bases lay between the germline ends. This sample was shared with a second study, whose subject was T cells expressing NK-cell markers.

Specimen: CD8+ T cells sorted from blood. The rearrangement uses TRBV4-2 and TRBJ1-3; D might be TRBD1 (6 bases). The origin of this receptor is a woman under 30 in good health. The CDR3 nucleotides are TGTGCCAGCAGCCAGGAGAGCCCCACCGTCCAGGGGTCCGGAAACACCATATATTTT. This translates into CASSQESPTVQGSGNTIYF.